Below, one T cell receptor (beta chain) is given with its context. Study processing details: Amplification of reference gene primers provided the estimated nucleated cell counts. Measured with immunoSEQ multiplex PCR; TCRdb has only the in-frame clones, and not every one. Clone size and the V and J calls come from that table; the DNA yielded D and trimming. The data show around 65,000 clones, about 81% seen once. V was clipped by 8 bases and J by 0 bases, with 10 bases between them. CDR1 MNHEY and CDR2 SVGAGI come from the germline V gene. There are 13 residues in the CDR3. This sample was taken from a study of blood T cell repertoires in COVID-19.

This receptor was obtained from a human donor in a cohort sampled during active COVID-19. Sequencing was carried out using peripheral blood. This chain uses TRBV6-5 with TRBJ1-2, with D perhaps TRBD1 (5 bases). CDR3 sequence (DNA): TGTGCCAGCCAGGAGGGGACTAACTATGGCTACACCTTC. Translating it yields CASQEGTNYGYTF.